This entry features one T cell receptor (beta chain) sequence. This clone appeared a few times. Its recognized antigen is unknown. No quality values exist for individual bases; no much larger clone is one base distant. From each donor, a single peripheral blood sample of about 120 mL on average was drawn into heparinised tubes. A BD FACSAria II and a panel including CD45RO, CCR7, CD25, CD127, CD95 and CD27 were used to sort naive, central memory, regulatory and stem cell-like memory CD4+ T cells. Every sorted population had a purity above 95%. PBMCs were separated immediately by Lymphoprep density gradient centrifugation and were stained directly, without being cultured. So that batch effects would be minimized, each experiment stained and sorted samples in pairs, pairing one healthy donor with one patient. The entire amount of isolated RNA was reverse transcribed using the High Capacity cDNA Reverse Transcription Kit, so the sequenced TCRB transcripts were expressed ones. Deep immunoSEQ sequencing was performed on naive, central memory and regulatory T cell samples, with an average of around 3.4 million total reads per sample. After sorted cells were lysed in RLT buffer, RNA was extracted with DNase-treated RNeasy Micro or Mini kits, with the choice depending on cell number. Each cell subset was processed on its own to prevent cross-contamination, while patient and healthy donor samples were processed together. The immunoSEQ multiplex PCR was used to amplify TCRB sequences from cDNA, yielding 87-bp fragments that span the CDR3 region. Sequencing of the amplicons was performed on the Illumina HiSeq platform. On the study's bioinformatics: PCR bias was corrected computationally using synthetic template baselines, and reads within Hamming distance 2 were collapsed, with unmergeable singletons discarded. Reads were aligned against IMGT so that V, D and J genes, CDR3 length and insertions or deletions at six rearrangement sites could be assigned. Within each subset, clonotype counts were normalized to sorted cell number, after which true diversity and Gini coefficients were computed with the tcR R package. The overlap coefficient, calculated on TCRB nucleotide sequences, was used to measure repertoire sharing. As stored in TCRdb, this immuneACCESS dataset retains in-frame rearrangements with V and J assigned. A fraction of the clones does not appear; measured against another copy, unresolved V genes explain less than half of the discrepancy, and the remainder lacks a known reason. V, J and clone size reflect that table, while D and trimming were determined from the DNA. The sample table shows a few hundred thousand clones, and roughly 30% are seen once. The top ten clones comprise under 5% of the sample.

This specimen comes from a study of beta chain features in type 1 diabetes (dated by TCRdb to between 2018 and 2020). Regarding the research as a whole: Mean age, gender distribution, total cell number and subset yield did not differ between patients and healthy donors. A total of about 110 million sorted cells were examined across all samples, and the number of cells per subset was strongly correlated with RNA yield. In the study, recently diagnosed type 1 diabetes patients and matched healthy donors were compared on the TCRB repertoires of their sorted circulating CD4+ T cell subsets. Whereas all 30 or so donors provided naive and central memory subsets, regulatory and stem cell-like memory subsets were isolated from just 8 patients and roughly 8 healthy donors.

From the cysteine up to the phenylalanine, the CDR3 has a length of 13 residues. The sequence is cut down to CDR3 DNA, 39 bases in frame from base 1. The germline V gene provides CDR1 SGHAT and CDR2 FQNNGV. V lost 1 base and J lost 3 bases; the stretch between them is 7 bases long. What the work shows at the level of the full study, not this receptor alone: Sequencing cDNA rather than genomic DNA could over-represent highly expressing activated cells, although activation and CD3 levels did not differ between groups. At VDJ recombination sites, type 1 diabetes patients had fewer insertions and more deleted nucleotides, which implies abnormalities in thymic rearrangement. Only small numbers of individuals were included in the HLA sub-analyses, which left unresolved whether HLA type had any influence on TCRB rearrangement. PCR may preferentially amplify shorter templates, but because patient and control samples were amplified and corrected together, any resulting skew would affect both groups equally. Naive, central memory and regulatory TCRB repertoires appeared to be more similar among patients than among healthy donors. In all four CD4+ subsets, TCRB CDR3 length was moderately but significantly shorter in type 1 diabetes patients.

The chain links TRBV11-2 with TRBJ2-7, with no confidently assigned D gene. Sample: central memory CD4+ T cells from blood. The clonotype was recovered from a man aged 30-40 years in good health. The CDR3 here reads CASSLAGSYEQYF. The DNA sequence is TGTGCCAGCAGCTTAGCGGGCAGCTACGAGCAGTACTTC.